This T cell receptor beta chain was obtained from a study of blood T cell repertoires in COVID-19. As for the study in general: Researchers got acute and convalescent COVID-19 samples from the United States, Italy and Spain.

The V end was cut by 6 bases, the J end by 1 base, with 9 bases between. The length of the CDR3 is 13 residues. How the authors handled the data: By means of reference gene primer amplification, nucleated cell counts were estimated. The table came from immunoSEQ multiplex PCR; TCRdb's copy has only in-frame clones and leaves some out. V, J and clone size derive from that table, while D and trimming were established from the DNA sequence. The sample records a few hundred thousand clones, approximately 80% being singletons. The chain joins TRBV12-3 or TRBV12-4 to TRBJ1-2; D uncertain. The source material was peripheral blood. This clonotype originated in a woman older than 75 with active or convalescent COVID-19. CDR3 sequence reads: CASSPRGNYGYTF. In nucleotides, the CDR3 is TGTGCCAGCAGCCCTCGGGGTAACTATGGCTACACCTTC.